One and the same sample provided the 17 T cell receptor beta chains below, sequenced in a study of cytotoxic CD8 clonotypes in ibrutinib-treated CLL. The table came from immunoSEQ multiplex PCR; TCRdb's copy has only in-frame clones and leaves some out. The repertoire holds over 9,000 clones, with around 80% as singletons. Source: PBMCs, taken at disease progression, from a patient treated with ibrutinib. The receptors were gathered from a human donor with chronic lymphocytic leukemia.

This clone was recorded only once. The chain combines TRBV7-9 with TRBJ2-5; D possibly corresponds to TRBD1 (7 bases). This CDR3 is built from 15 residues. The V end lost 5 bases, the J end lost 1 base, and 14 bases lay between the germline ends. Per germline, CDR1 SEHNR and CDR2 FQNEAQ (reference sequence). The CDR3 DNA sequence: TGTGCCAGCAGCGACCCAGGGGGGACCCAAGAGACCCAGTACTTC. Its protein is CASSDPGGTQETQYF. The full variable domain, in which reference TRBV7-9 and TRBJ2-5 provide the parts outside the CDR3, is DTGVSQNPRHKITKRGQNVTFRCDPISEHNRLYWYRQTLGQGPEFLTYFQNEAQLEKSRLLSDRFSAERPKGSFSTLEIQRTEQGDSAMYLCASSDPGGTQETQYFGPGTRLLVL.

The chain joins TRBV15 to TRBJ2-1, with TRBD1 matching 8 bases. Unmatched junction bases numbered 4, after V lost 1 base and J lost 8 bases. This CDR3 is 14 amino acids long. Germline V gene data show CDR1 as LNHNV and CDR2 as YYDKDF (reference sequence). CDR3 in amino acids: CATSRGDRRYEQFF. In nucleotides, the CDR3 is TGTGCCACCAGCAGAGGGGACAGGAGGTATGAGCAGTTCTTC. Looking up the rest from reference TRBV15 and TRBJ2-1 gives the full variable domain: DAMVIQNPRYQVTQFGKPVTLSCSQTLNHNVMYWYQQKSSQAPKLLFHYYDKDFNNEADTPDNFQSRRPNTSFCFLDIRSPGLGDTAMYLCATSRGDRRYEQFFGPGTRLTVL.

This rearrangement joins TRBV5-4 to TRBJ2-3; D not resolved. V lost 0 bases, J lost 4 bases, and 15 bases lay in between. Germline V gene sequence: CDR1 SGHNT, CDR2 YYREEE (reference sequence). The CDR3 has 16 residues. The CDR3 loop is CASSLDWSGFPDTQYF. CDR3 bases: TGTGCCAGCAGCTTGGACTGGAGTGGTTTTCCAGATACGCAGTATTTT.

The chain joins TRBV28 to TRBJ2-7; D ambiguous. Germline assignment: CDR1 MDHEN and CDR2 SYDVKM. There are 11 residues in the CDR3. Trimming shortened V by 5 bases and J by 3 bases, and 5 bases separated the two germline ends. CDR3 protein: CASSQHYEQYF. The DNA of the CDR3 is TGTGCCAGCAGTCAACACTACGAGCAGTACTTC.

The chain uses TRBV7-8 and TRBJ1-4; 9 nucleotides align to TRBD1. There are 16 residues in the CDR3. With 1 base clipped from V and 8 bases from J, the junction kept 8 bases outside the gene matches. Germline V gene data show CDR1 as SGHVS and CDR2 as FQNEAQ. The DNA of the CDR3 is TGTGCCAGCAGCTTAGGACAGGGGGGTCCCAGCGAAAAACTGTTTTTT. It specifies CASSLGQGGPSEKLFF.

V gene TRBV9 combines with J gene TRBJ2-1, with D tentatively TRBD2 (6 bases). Germline assignment: CDR1 SGDLS and CDR2 YYNGEE. Trimming left V 0 bases short and J 3 bases short, with 10 bases between. The CDR3 loop spans 15 amino acids. The CDR3 sequence is CASSVAGAVYNEQFF. CDR3 coding DNA: TGTGCCAGCAGCGTAGCGGGAGCGGTCTACAATGAGCAGTTCTTC.

The chain has TRBV30 and TRBJ2-2; D remains unclear. Trimming pared 1 base from V and 4 bases from J, leaving 7 bases between. Germline lookup yields CDR1 GTSNPN and CDR2 SVGIG (reference sequence). CDR3 size: 13 residues. The CDR3 protein is CAWSAQATGELFF. The CDR3, as DNA: TGTGCCTGGAGTGCCCAGGCCACCGGGGAGCTGTTTTTT.

The V gene is TRBV30, the J gene TRBJ1-3, with D unclear. Trimming stripped 4 bases from V and 0 bases from J, with 10 bases between. The CDR3 is 14 amino acids. From germline, CDR1 is GTSNPN and CDR2 SVGIG (reference sequence). CDR3 amino acids: CAWIFRSSGNTIYF. The CDR3 nucleotides read TGTGCCTGGATTTTCAGAAGCTCTGGAAACACCATATATTTT.

This clone was detected only a few times. The rearrangement joins TRBV4-1 to TRBJ1-5, with unresolved D. This CDR3 spans 16 amino acids. Germline V gene sequence: CDR1 MGHRA, CDR2 YSYEKL. The V end was cut by 1 base, the J end by 2 bases, with 12 bases between. CDR3 loop: CASSQVLPGGNQPQHF. The CDR3 bases are TGCGCCAGCAGCCAAGTGTTACCCGGAGGCAATCAGCCCCAGCATTTT.

The rearrangement uses TRBV19 and TRBJ1-2; D is unclear. CDR1 LNHDA and CDR2 SQIVND come from the germline V gene (reference sequence). This CDR3 region has 14 residues. Deletions cut 10 bases from V and 1 base from J, with 16 bases between. This chain's CDR3 is CATHVANSNYGYTF. The CDR3 DNA follows: TGTGCCACCCACGTTGCAAACAGTAACTATGGCTACACCTTC.

The V and J genes are TRBV18 and TRBJ1-1; D uncertain. Trimming took off 0 bases at V and 1 base at J, with 9 bases between the two ends. There are 15 residues in the CDR3. Germline assignment: CDR1 KGHSH and CDR2 LQKENI. CDR3 DNA sequence: TGTGCCAGCTCACCACCCGGCAGGCAGAACACTGAAGCTTTCTTT. It yields the protein CASSPPGRQNTEAFF.

This sequence joins TRBV11-2 and TRBJ2-7; 8 bases fit TRBD1. The V segment lost 1 base and the J segment 5 bases; nucleotides outside the gene matches: 4. Looked up from germline, CDR1 is SGHAT and CDR2 is FQNNGV. The CDR3 consists of 14 residues. The DNA for the CDR3 is TGTGCCAGCAGCTTAGGAGACAGGGGCCACGAGCAGTACTTC. This encodes CASSLGDRGHEQYF.

This chain connects TRBV10-2 to TRBJ2-3; the match to TRBD2 covers 10 bases. The CDR3 extends over 16 amino acids. V gave up 4 bases and J gave up 3 bases; unmatched junction bases: 7. Germline V gene sequence: CDR1 WSHSY, CDR2 SAAADI. Here the CDR3 reads CASSVKRGGVTDTQYF. The DNA of the CDR3 is TGCGCCAGCAGTGTAAAGCGGGGGGGCGTGACAGATACGCAGTATTTT.

The V call is TRBV23-1, the J call TRBJ1-6; D is uncertain. Being an ORF, TRBV23-1 has a function that is uncertain. With 7 bases removed from V and 5 bases from J, the gap between germline ends came to 18 bases. The CDR3 extends over 16 amino acids. The CDR3 protein is CASTSLGKWHNSPLHF. As DNA, the CDR3 is TGCGCCAGCACCTCATTGGGGAAATGGCATAATTCACCCCTCCACTTT.

This clone ranks as large. V usage is TRBV21-1 and J usage is TRBJ2-7; TRBD1, the D gene given by the table, was not confirmed from the DNA. TRBV21-1 is a listed pseudogene. The CDR3 totals 20 residues. The DNA of the CDR3 is TGTGCCAGCAGCTCCTACTATATGGCAGGGGGCGCGCAGGGCAACTACGAGCAGTACTTC. Encoded protein: CASSSYYMAGGAQGNYEQYF.

Regarding this clone: Other DNA sequences in this sample translate to the same CDR3. The chain has TRBV5-1 and TRBJ2-7, with a tentative D call TRBD2 (5 bases). Germline loops: CDR1 SGHRS, CDR2 YFSETQ. Trimming took 0 bases from V and 1 from J, leaving 8 bases between them. The CDR3 has 14 amino acids. CDR3 amino acids: CASSLGGSSYEQYF. In DNA form, the CDR3 reads TGCGCCAGCAGCTTGGGCGGGTCTTCCTACGAGCAGTACTTC.

This clone was seen a handful of times. J is TRBJ2-5 and V is TRBV18; TRBD1 aligns across 7 bases. V lost 6 bases, J lost 5 bases, and 6 bases stayed unmatched. Per germline, CDR1 KGHSH and CDR2 LQKENI. The CDR3 runs 13 residues. The CDR3 DNA reads as TGTGCCAGCTCCCACAGGGGTGGGGAGACCCAGTACTTC. Translation: CASSHRGGETQYF.